The 5 T cell receptor beta chains reported below all come from one sample, sequenced in a study of neurological immune-mediated disorders. TCRdb re-derived calls from the 5' RACE reads in MiXCR, one entry per CDR3 protein. Among around 70,000 distinct CDR3 sequences, around 5.5% were seen once, and the ten largest hold about 2.6%. Sequencing input: PBMCs. These receptors were obtained from a young woman with multiple sclerosis.

The sample holds many counts of this clonotype. V is TRBV24-1 and J is TRBJ2-7; TRBD2 is a possible D gene (6 bases). CDR3 size: 14 residues. V was pared by 4 bases and J by 2 bases, with 11 bases between. Per the germline V gene, CDR1 is KGHDR and CDR2 is SFDVKD. The CDR3 loop reads CATSERRAPYEQYF. In DNA form, the CDR3 reads TGTGCCACCAGTGAGAGGAGGGCACCCTACGAGCAGTACTTC.

The rearrangement joins TRBV6-6 to TRBJ2-5, with 9 bases identical to TRBD2. In germline, CDR1 is MNHNY, CDR2 SVGAGI (reference sequence). Trimming cost V 7 bases and J 5 bases; bases outside gene matches: 14. CDR3 length: 16 amino acids. CDR3 residues: CASKANRRGGRETQYF. CDR3 nucleotides: TGTGCCAGCAAAGCAAACAGGCGGGGGGGCCGCGAGACCCAGTACTTC.

This clonotype was counted at least ten times. The chain couples TRBV15 to TRBJ2-5, with D maybe TRBD2 (5 bases). CDR1 and CDR2 from the germline V gene are LNHNV and YYDKDF (reference sequence). The CDR3 runs 13 residues. Trimming removed 5 bases at V and 0 bases at J, with 7 bases between. The CDR3 loop reads CATSRGYQETQYF. The CDR3 nucleotides are TGTGCCACCAGCCGGGGTTACCAAGAGACCCAGTACTTC.

In this sample, this clonotype turned up many times. The chain links TRBV7-2 to TRBJ1-2; D is ambiguous. CDR1 SGHTA and CDR2 FQGNSA come from the germline V gene. V lost 1 base, J lost 4 bases, and 13 bases lay in between. This CDR3 contains 15 residues. The CDR3 DNA follows: TGTGCCAGCAGCTTAGTGCCGGTTGCGGGCTATGGCTACACCTTC. This codes for CASSLVPVAGYGYTF.

There are many counts of this clonotype. Compared with germline, one end of the junction differs, possibly owing to a read error. V is TRBV28 and J is TRBJ1-6; D ambiguous. The CDR3 loop spans 15 amino acids. The germline V gene encodes CDR1 MDHEN and CDR2 SYDVKM. The CDR3 sequence is CASSSASSYNSPLNF. The CDR3 region has the DNA TGTGCCAGCAGTTCGGCCAGCTCCTATAATTCACCCCTCAACTTT.